This T cell receptor (beta chain) was captured in a study of cytomegalovirus exposure and HLA in healthy donors. In the study overall: Assignment to the Caucasian-associated ancestry cluster applied to more than 75% of the approximately 360 genotyped donors.

Researchers ran the PCR with 60 Vbeta and 13 Jbeta primers. Libraries were prepared by immunoSEQ multiplex PCR; TCRdb keeps only in-frame clonotypes and omits some of them. Of about 98,000 clones in the sample, around 83% were seen once. General study findings and limits: Accurate HLA-A and HLA-B prediction from TCR beta sequences was reported for most subjects. Many donors shared some public TCRs, even though most TCR sequences were rare.

Concerning this clone: Its antigen is currently unknown.

This CDR3 has 13 residues. V lost 2 bases, J lost 6 bases, and 12 bases lay in between. CDR1 is SGHRS and CDR2 is YFSETQ in the germline V gene. The rearrangement links TRBV5-1 to TRBJ2-7; D might be TRBD1 (6 bases). The sequence derives from a female donor in good health and CMV-seropositive. The specimen sequenced was PBMCs. CDR3 sequence (DNA): TGCGCCAGCAGCTTAGGACAGAACCTCGAGCAGTACTTC. Translating it yields CASSLGQNLEQYF.